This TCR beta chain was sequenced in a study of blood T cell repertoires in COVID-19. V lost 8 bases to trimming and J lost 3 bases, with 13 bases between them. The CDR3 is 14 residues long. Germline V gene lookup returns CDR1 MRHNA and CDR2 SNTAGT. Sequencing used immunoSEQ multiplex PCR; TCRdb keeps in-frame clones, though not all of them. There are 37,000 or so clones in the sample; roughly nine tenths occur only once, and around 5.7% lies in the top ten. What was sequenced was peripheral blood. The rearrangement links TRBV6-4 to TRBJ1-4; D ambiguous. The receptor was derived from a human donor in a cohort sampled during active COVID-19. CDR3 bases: TGTGCCAGCGCGGGGAGGGTGGCTAATGAAAAACTGTTTTTT. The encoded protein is CASAGRVANEKLFF.